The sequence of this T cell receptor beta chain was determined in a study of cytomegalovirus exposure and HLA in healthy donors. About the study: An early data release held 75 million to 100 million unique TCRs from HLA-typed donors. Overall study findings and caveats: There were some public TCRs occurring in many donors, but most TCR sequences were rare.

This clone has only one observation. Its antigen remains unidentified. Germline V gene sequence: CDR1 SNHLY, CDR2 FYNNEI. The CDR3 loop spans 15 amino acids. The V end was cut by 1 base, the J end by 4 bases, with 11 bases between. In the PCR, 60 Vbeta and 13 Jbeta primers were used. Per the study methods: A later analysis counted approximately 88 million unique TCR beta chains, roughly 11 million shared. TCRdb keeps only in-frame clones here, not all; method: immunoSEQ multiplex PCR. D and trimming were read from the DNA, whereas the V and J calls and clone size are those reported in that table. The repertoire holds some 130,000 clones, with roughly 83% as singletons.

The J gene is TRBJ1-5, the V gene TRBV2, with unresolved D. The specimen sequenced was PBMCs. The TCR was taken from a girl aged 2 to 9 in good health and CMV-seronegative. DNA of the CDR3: TGTGCCAGCAGTGAAGGGAGGGCCAATAATCAGCCCCAGCATTTT. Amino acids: CASSEGRANNQPQHF.